This T cell receptor beta chain was captured by sequencing in a study of T cells in Graves' hyperthyroidism and ophthalmopathy. Patients were excluded for uncontrolled infection, other autoimmune disease, pregnancy or lactation. In making diagnoses, clinical symptoms, serum thyroxine and TRAb, thyroid ultrasound and orbital computed tomography were all used. Broader study findings: Patients with ophthalmopathy were separated from those with stable hyperthyroidism by a 13 V-J model. Ophthalmopathy was model-predicted a median 6.5 months pre-onset.

With respect to this clonotype: As yet, its antigen is unknown.

The CDR3 loop spans 17 amino acids. The germline V gene has CDR1 SGHRS and CDR2 YFSETQ. J was trimmed by 1 base and V by 3 bases; bases with no gene match: 5. Authors of the study amplified TCR beta CDR3 regions from RNA transcripts. The HTBI primer set served for first-round RT-PCR of the TCR CDR3. One entry per CDR3 protein, called by TCRdb with MiXCR from the multiplex PCR reads. The sample contains 540,000 or so distinct CDR3 sequences, more than 45% of which appear only once. The chain recombines TRBV5-1 with TRBJ2-2, with 11 bases aligning to TRBD1. This clonotype was sampled from an adult woman with Graves' disease, either hyperthyroidism or ophthalmopathy (not recorded which). Sequences were obtained from peripheral blood or thyroid tissue (not recorded which). The DNA for the CDR3 is TGCGCCAGCAGCTCGGGACAGGGGGTTCGGAACACCGGGGAGCTGTTTTTT. Its protein is CASSSGQGVRNTGELFF.